The clone carrying this T cell receptor beta chain was recorded many times. Its antigen is as yet unknown. The source of the sample is a study of T cells in Graves' hyperthyroidism and ophthalmopathy. Hyperthyroidism had been newly diagnosed in patients aged 18 to 65, and its duration was under 2 months. Diagnoses were made from clinical symptoms, serum measures (thyroxine and TRAb), thyroid ultrasound and orbital computed tomography. The study's findings and limits: Ophthalmopathy, as predicted by the model, came a median 6.5 months after the prediction.

Amplification targeted TCR beta CDR3 regions from RNA transcripts. During a first-round RT-PCR of the TCR CDR3, the HTBI primer set was used. From the multiplex PCR reads, TCRdb called clonotypes with MiXCR, one entry per CDR3 protein. The sample lists over 650,000 distinct CDR3 sequences, about 17% occurring once. Germline V gene data show CDR1 as SGHAT and CDR2 as FQDESV (reference sequence). V dropped 4 bases and J dropped 1 base, with 11 bases sitting between them. The CDR3 runs 14 residues. Input material: blood. The V call is TRBV11-1, the J call TRBJ2-7; the D call may be TRBD1 or TRBD2 (5 bases each). This TCR was sampled from a man aged 18 to 29 with Graves' hyperthyroidism. The CDR3 here is CASSSEGLSYEQYF. CDR3 coding DNA: TGTGCCAGCAGCTCCGAGGGGCTATCCTACGAGCAGTACTTC.